Given below is one T cell receptor beta chain in context. Its antigen is unidentified. Relative to the germline gene, one junction end is altered; a read error may explain this. Clones were read by immunoSEQ multiplex PCR, and TCRdb kept only the in-frame ones, dropping some. The profile covers roughly 56,000 clones, with 60% to 85% appearing a single time and more than 3% taken by the ten largest. This sample is part of a study of early stage breast cancer tumors. Overall study context: Around 10-fold was the mean read coverage per sample. Regarding the study as a whole: Commonly generated sequences made up most enriched TCRB sequences shared between patients. Unsorted bulk genomic DNA sequencing lacked pairing and functional marker data.

Germline V gene lookup returns CDR1 SSHAT and CDR2 FNYEAQ (reference sequence). The CDR3 has 17 amino acids. The receptor's source is a person aged 30 to 40 with breast cancer. V is TRBV7-7 and J is TRBJ2-3; TRBD2 matches 11 bases. Sequencing input: blood. Here the CDR3 DNA reads TGTGCTAGCAGCTCAGGGACTAGCGGATCCCAGGGAGATACGCAGTATTTT. It translates to CASSSGTSGSQGDTQYF.